Listed below are T cell receptor beta chains from one sample, sequenced in a study of blood T cell repertoires in COVID-19. TCRdb's copy holds only in-frame clones and misses some; the assay was immunoSEQ multiplex PCR. Here the sample spans 120,000 to 150,000 clones, more than 75% being singletons. The sample consisted of peripheral blood. All receptors come from a human donor with acute or convalescent COVID-19. The donor label of this sample is uncertain. Each CDR3 is given without its conserved first and last residue. The size field is filled for only some rows; it gives once, few, many or a size class.

TRBJ1-5 | TRBV30 | few | AWGGTGEQPQH
TRBJ1-2 | TRBV6-6 | . | ASTVNREVGYT
TRBJ1-1 | TRBV6-6 | . | ASRDREAF
TRBJ2-5 | TRBV7-2 | once | ASSKRTSGQETQY
TRBJ2-5 | TRBV18 | . | ASSPVEGETQY
TRBJ1-2 | TRBV5-1 | few | ASSLVVGALSYGYT
TRBJ2-5 | TRBV6-2/TRBV6-3 | . | ASSYSMVYSSSRPWVQY
TRBJ2-2 | TRBV7-2 | once | ASTSGGRSNTGELF
TRBJ2-1 | TRBV4-3 | few | ASSQLLTQGAYNEQF
TRBJ2-2 | TRBV27 | . | ASSRRNTGELF
TRBJ2-3 | TRBV20-1 | once | SASITSGTDTQY
TRBJ2-3 | TRBV6-4 | . | ASSDSSGGTDTQY
TRBJ1-1 | TRBV6-2/TRBV6-3 | . | ASSTGQGAPEAF
TRBJ2-5 | TRBV18 | . | ASSPRGDETQY
TRBJ2-7 | TRBV10-3 | . | AISGTGYEQY
TRBJ1-3 | TRBV10-3 | few | ATRPGDYSGNTIY
TRBJ2-3 | TRBV19 | . | ASSIVALAGETQY
TRBJ1-4 | TRBV28 | . | ASSFGTGGNEKLF
TRBJ1-1 | TRBV11-2 | . | ASSFRGQGDTEAF
TRBJ2-5 | TRBV4-1 | . | ASSLSGQETQY
TRBJ2-2 | TRBV9 | once | ASSTYRASGELF
TRBJ2-1 | TRBV5-4 | . | ASTKPQGSYNEQF
TRBJ1-1 | TRBV2 | once | ASSGQGTEAF
TRBJ2-1 | TRBV7-8 | . | ASSLAERTQGYNEQF
TRBJ2-3 | TRBV30 | . | AWNAGSSTDTQY
TRBJ2-5 | TRBV2 | once | ASRREQETQY
TRBJ2-2 | TRBV6-5 | once | ASRARGGGELF
TRBJ1-5 | TRBV19 | . | ASSSGSGQPQH
TRBJ1-2 | TRBV7-9 | . | ASSLGTPTYGYT
TRBJ1-5 | TRBV28 | . | ASSFLLGAGQPQH
TRBJ2-4 | TRBV5-5 | . | ASTLTGRGDIQY